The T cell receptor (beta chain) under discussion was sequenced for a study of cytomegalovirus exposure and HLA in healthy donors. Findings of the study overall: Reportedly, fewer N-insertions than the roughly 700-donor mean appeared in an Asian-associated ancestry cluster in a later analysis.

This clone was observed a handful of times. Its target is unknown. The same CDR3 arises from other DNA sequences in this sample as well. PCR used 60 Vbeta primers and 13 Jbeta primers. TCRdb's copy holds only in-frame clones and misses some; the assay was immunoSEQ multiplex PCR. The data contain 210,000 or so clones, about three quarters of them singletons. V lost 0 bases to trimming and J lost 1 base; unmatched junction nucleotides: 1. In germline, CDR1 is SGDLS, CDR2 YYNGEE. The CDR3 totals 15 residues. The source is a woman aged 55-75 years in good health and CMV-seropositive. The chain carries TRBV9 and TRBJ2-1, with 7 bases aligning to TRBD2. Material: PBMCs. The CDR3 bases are TGTGCCAGCAGCGTAGCGGGAGGTTCCTACAATGAGCAGTTCTTC. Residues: CASSVAGGSYNEQFF.